The 3 T cell receptor beta chains below come from one sample, sequenced in a study of control samples from healthy donors and cancer patients. The method was immunoSEQ multiplex PCR; TCRdb's version includes in-frame clones alone and lacks a portion of them. This table holds 65,000 to 85,000 clones, about 89% found once. Sequenced input: PBMCs. The source of these receptors is a woman aged 45-65 years with colorectal cancer.

The genes are TRBV9 and TRBJ2-3, with no clear D. This CDR3 has 14 amino acids. Trimming stripped 0 bases from V and 1 base from J, with 6 bases between. Germline V gene data show CDR1 as SGDLS and CDR2 as YYNGEE. CDR3 protein: CASSVASGTDTQYF. As DNA, the CDR3 is TGTGCCAGCAGCGTAGCTTCAGGCACAGATACGCAGTATTTT.

The chain uses TRBV7-2 and TRBJ1-2; D is unresolved. Germline assignment: CDR1 SGHTA and CDR2 FQGNSA. V dropped 1 base and J dropped 8 bases, with 17 bases sitting between them. The CDR3 consists of 15 residues. CDR3 amino acids: CASSLGVSLEGGYTF. The CDR3 region has the DNA TGTGCCAGCAGCTTAGGAGTGTCTCTGGAAGGCGGCTACACCTTC.

The V and J genes are TRBV29-1 and TRBJ1-2; no clear D gene. The ends were cut back, 2 bases at V and 0 bases at J, with 10 bases in the middle. This CDR3 comprises 14 residues. Germline CDR1 and CDR2: SQVTM and ANQGSEA. CDR3 bases: TGCAGCGTTGAATTGGGCCACCCTAACTATGGCTACACCTTC. Its protein product is CSVELGHPNYGYTF.